Each of the 6 T cell receptor beta chains below was sequenced from the same sample in a study of CD8+ T cells in alopecia areata. Once RNA had been extracted, it was reverse transcribed into cDNA to act as the sequencing template. Some clones are missing from TCRdb's copy, which holds only in-frame ones; the method was immunoSEQ multiplex PCR. The data contain around 270,000 clones, about three fifths of them seen just once; the ten biggest clones take up around 1.7%. This sample's treatment: oral pan-JAK inhibitor, 5-10 mg twice daily. The source material was CD4+ T cells sorted from blood, sampled at week 24, from a patient treated with tofacitinib. Source of these receptors: a human donor with alopecia areata.

V gene TRBV2 combines with J gene TRBJ1-1, with no clear D. The V gene lost 6 bases and the J gene lost 6 bases, with 8 bases spanning the gap. CDR1 and CDR2 from the germline V gene are SNHLY and FYNNEI. The CDR3 has 11 amino acids. CDR3 loop: CASRPLAEAFF. The CDR3 DNA is TGTGCCAGCAGGCCGTTGGCTGAAGCTTTCTTT.

The chain couples TRBV4-1 to TRBJ1-2, with 7 bases aligning to TRBD1. The CDR3 has 15 amino acids. Germline CDR1 and CDR2: MGHRA and YSYEKL. The V segment lost 1 base and the J segment 6 bases; nucleotides outside the gene matches: 8. The DNA of the CDR3 is TGCGCCAGCAGCCAAGCGGGACAGATTCTTAATGGCTACACCTTC. Protein: CASSQAGQILNGYTF.

The count of this clone is one. V gene TRBV7-9 combines with J gene TRBJ1-6; D gene ambiguous. The CDR3 is 14 residues long. V gave up 3 bases and J gave up 0 bases, with 3 bases separating them. Germline assignment: CDR1 SEHNR and CDR2 FQNEAQ (reference sequence). This CDR3 is CASSFASYNSPLHF. CDR3 bases: TGTGCCAGCAGCTTTGCCTCCTATAATTCACCCCTCCACTTT.

The chain links TRBV6-5 to TRBJ1-2, with a weak D call TRBD1 (6 bases). Germline V gene sequence: CDR1 MNHEY, CDR2 SVGAGI. This CDR3 has 14 amino acids. V was clipped by 5 bases and J by 8 bases, with 18 bases between them. In DNA, the CDR3 is TGTGCCAGCAGTAACCCACAATTAACAGGGGGCTACACCTTC. Residues: CASSNPQLTGGYTF.

In this sample, this clone turned up a few times. V and J are TRBV29-1 and TRBJ1-2; possible D gene TRBD1, 5 bases. CDR1 is SQVTM and CDR2 is ANQGSEA in the germline V gene. V shed 0 bases and J shed 9 bases, with 14 bases lying between them. The CDR3 has 13 residues. CDR3 coding DNA: TGCAGCGTTGAAGATCTAGGGGACTTGAGCTACACCTTC. Translation gives CSVEDLGDLSYTF.

This clone was observed a single time. The gene calls are TRBV7-9 and TRBJ2-5, with D perhaps matching TRBD1 (5 bases). The CDR3 runs 14 residues. Germline V gene data show CDR1 as SEHNR and CDR2 as FQNEAQ (reference sequence). V was pared by 1 base and J by 6 bases, with 12 bases between. The CDR3 coding sequence is TGTGCCAGCAGCTTAGAGAACGCAGGGAAGACCCAGTACTTC. Amino acid sequence: CASSLENAGKTQYF.